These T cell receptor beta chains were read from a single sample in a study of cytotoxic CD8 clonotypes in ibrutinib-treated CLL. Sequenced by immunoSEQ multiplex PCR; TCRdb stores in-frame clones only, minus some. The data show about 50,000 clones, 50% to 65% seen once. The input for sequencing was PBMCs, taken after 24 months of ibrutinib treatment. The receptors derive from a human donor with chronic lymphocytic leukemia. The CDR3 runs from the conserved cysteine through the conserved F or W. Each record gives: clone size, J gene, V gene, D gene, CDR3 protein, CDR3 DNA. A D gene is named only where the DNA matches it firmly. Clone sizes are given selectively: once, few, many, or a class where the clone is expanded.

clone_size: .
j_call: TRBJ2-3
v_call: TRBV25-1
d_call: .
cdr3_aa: CASRGTDTQYF
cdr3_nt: TGTGCCAGCAGGGGCACAGATACGCAGTATTTT

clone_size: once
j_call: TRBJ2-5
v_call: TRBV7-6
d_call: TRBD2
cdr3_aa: CASSLVPSGTSDSQETQYF
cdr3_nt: TGTGCCAGCAGCTTGGTCCCTTCCGGGACTAGCGACTCCCAAGAGACCCAGTACTTC

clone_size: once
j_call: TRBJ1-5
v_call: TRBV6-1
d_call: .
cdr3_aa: CASSEGVGQPQHF
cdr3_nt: TGTGCCAGCAGTGAGGGTGTTGGTCAGCCCCAGCATTTT

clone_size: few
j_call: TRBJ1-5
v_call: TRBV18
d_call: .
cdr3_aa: CASSPGQVGNQPQHF
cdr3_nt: TGTGCCAGCTCACCCGGACAAGTTGGTAATCAGCCCCAGCATTTT

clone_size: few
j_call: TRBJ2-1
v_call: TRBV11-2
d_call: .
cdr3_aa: CASSLGRKQFF
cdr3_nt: TGTGCCAGCAGCTTAGGCAGGAAGCAGTTCTTC

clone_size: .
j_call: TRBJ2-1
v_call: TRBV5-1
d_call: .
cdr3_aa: CASSSSRGEGSYNEQFF
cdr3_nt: TGCGCCAGCAGCTCCAGCAGGGGCGAGGGCTCCTACAATGAGCAGTTCTTC

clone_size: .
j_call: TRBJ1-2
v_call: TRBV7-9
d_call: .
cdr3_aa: CASSLLAGGQANYGYTF
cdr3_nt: TGTGCCAGCAGCTTATTGGCTGGGGGACAAGCTAACTATGGCTACACCTTC

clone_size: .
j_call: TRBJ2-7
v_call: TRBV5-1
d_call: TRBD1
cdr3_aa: CASSLSGQDVYEQYF
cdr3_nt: TGCGCCAGCAGCCTATCGGGACAGGATGTTTACGAGCAGTACTTC

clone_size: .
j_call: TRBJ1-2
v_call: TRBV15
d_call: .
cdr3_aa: CATSRGGVIGTNYGYTF
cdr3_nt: TGTGCCACCAGCAGAGGAGGGGTCATAGGGACTAACTATGGCTACACCTTC

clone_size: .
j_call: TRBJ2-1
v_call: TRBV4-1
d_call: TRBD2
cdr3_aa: CASSPLGEGRNEQFF
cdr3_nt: TGCGCCAGCAGCCCCCTGGGGGAGGGGCGGAATGAGCAGTTCTTC

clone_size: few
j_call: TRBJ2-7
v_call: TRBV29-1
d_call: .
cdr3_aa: CSVEVDSYEQYF
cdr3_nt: TGCAGCGTTGAGGTGGACTCCTACGAGCAGTACTTC

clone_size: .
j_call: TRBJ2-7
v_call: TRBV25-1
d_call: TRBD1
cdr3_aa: CATAAGGIYEQYF
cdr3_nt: TGTGCCACAGCGGCAGGGGGCATCTACGAGCAGTACTTC

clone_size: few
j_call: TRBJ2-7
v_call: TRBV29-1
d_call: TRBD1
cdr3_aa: CSAGQVSYEQYF
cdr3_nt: TGCAGCGCGGGACAGGTGTCCTACGAGCAGTACTTC

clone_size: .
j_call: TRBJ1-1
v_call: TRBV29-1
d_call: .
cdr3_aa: CSVEKAPNTEAFF
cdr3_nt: TGCAGCGTTGAGAAAGCCCCGAACACTGAAGCTTTCTTT

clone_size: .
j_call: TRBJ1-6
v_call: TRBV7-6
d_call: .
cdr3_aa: CASSLADAGDGSPLHF
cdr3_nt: TGTGCCAGCAGCTTAGCGGATGCAGGGGACGGTTCACCCCTCCACTTT

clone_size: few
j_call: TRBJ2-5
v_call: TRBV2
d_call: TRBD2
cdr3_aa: CASSESEGLGETQYF
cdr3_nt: TGTGCCAGCAGTGAATCCGAGGGACTAGGGGAGACCCAGTACTTC

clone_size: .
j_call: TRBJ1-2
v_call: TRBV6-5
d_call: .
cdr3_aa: CASSRDGLGYGYTF
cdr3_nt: TGTGCCAGCAGTAGGGACGGGCTTGGCTATGGCTACACCTTC

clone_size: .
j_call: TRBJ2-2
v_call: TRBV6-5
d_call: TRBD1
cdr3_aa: CASRQGGADTGELFF
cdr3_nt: TGTGCCAGCAGACAGGGGGGCGCGGACACCGGGGAGCTGTTTTTT

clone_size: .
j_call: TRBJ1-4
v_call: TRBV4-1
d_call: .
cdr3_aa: CASSQESGRNEKLFF
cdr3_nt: TGCGCCAGCAGCCAAGAGTCAGGGCGGAATGAAAAACTGTTTTTT

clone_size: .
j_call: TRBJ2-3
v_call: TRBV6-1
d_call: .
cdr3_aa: CASRGNGDTQYF
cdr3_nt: TGTGCCAGCAGGGGGAATGGAGATACGCAGTATTTT

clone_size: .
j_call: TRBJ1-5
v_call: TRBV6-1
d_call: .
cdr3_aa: CASSRLRAQPQHF
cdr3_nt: TGTGCCAGCAGCCGGCTTAGGGCCCAGCCCCAGCATTTT

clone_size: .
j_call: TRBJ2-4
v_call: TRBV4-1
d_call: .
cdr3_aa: CASSGYVGRNIQYF
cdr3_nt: TGCGCCAGCAGCGGGTACGTAGGACGGAACATTCAGTACTTC

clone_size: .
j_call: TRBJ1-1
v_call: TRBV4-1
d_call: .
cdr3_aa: CASSQERGTEAFF
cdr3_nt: TGCGCCAGCAGCCAAGAGCGAGGGACTGAAGCTTTCTTT

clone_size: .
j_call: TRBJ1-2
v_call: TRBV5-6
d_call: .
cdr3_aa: CASSPWGNYGYTF
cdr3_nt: TGTGCCAGCAGCCCGTGGGGGAACTATGGCTACACCTTC

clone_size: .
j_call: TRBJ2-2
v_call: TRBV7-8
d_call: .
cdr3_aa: CASSARQNPGTGELFF
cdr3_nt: TGTGCCAGCAGCGCACGACAGAATCCCGGTACCGGGGAGCTGTTTTTT

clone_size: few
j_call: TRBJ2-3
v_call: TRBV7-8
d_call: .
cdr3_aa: CASSLGGTADTQYF
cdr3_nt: TGTGCCAGCAGCTTGGGGGGAACGGCAGATACGCAGTATTTT

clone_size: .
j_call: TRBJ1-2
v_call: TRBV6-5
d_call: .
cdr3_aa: CASSRGHGANYGYTF
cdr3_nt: TGTGCCAGCAGCCGGGGACATGGGGCGAACTATGGCTACACCTTC

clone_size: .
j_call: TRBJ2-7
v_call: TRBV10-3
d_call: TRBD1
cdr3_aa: CATKGATYEQYF
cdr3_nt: TGTGCCACCAAGGGGGCCACCTACGAGCAGTACTTC

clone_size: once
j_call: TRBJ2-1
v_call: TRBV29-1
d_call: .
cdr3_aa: CSVPTPSSQQFF
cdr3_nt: TGCAGCGTTCCCACTCCCTCGAGCCAGCAGTTCTTC

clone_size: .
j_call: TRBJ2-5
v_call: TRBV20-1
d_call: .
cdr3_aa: CSPERGETQYF
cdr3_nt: TGCAGTCCTGAAAGAGGGGAGACCCAGTACTTC

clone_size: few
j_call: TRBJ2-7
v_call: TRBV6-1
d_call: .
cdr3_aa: CASSHSGRSYEQYF
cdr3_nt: TGTGCCAGCAGCCATTCGGGTCGTTCCTACGAGCAGTACTTC

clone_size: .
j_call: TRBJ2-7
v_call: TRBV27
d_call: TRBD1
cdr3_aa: CASSRNRDRIYEQYF
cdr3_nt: TGTGCCAGCAGTAGGAACCGGGACAGGATCTACGAGCAGTACTTC

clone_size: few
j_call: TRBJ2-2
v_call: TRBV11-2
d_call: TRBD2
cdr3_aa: CASSLAGGPTGELFF
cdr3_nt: TGTGCCAGCAGCCTAGCGGGGGGACCAACCGGGGAGCTGTTTTTT

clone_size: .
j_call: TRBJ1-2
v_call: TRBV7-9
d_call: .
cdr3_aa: CASSFTADGGYGYTF
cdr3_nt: TGTGCCAGCAGCTTCACCGCAGACGGAGGCTATGGCTACACCTTC

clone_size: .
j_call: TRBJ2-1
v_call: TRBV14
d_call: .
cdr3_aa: CASSQEVLLGESQQFF
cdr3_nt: TGTGCCAGCAGCCAAGAGGTTCTTCTGGGGGAATCCCAGCAGTTCTTC

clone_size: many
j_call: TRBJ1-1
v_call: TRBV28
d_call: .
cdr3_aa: CASTLIGAGTEAFF
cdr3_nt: TGTGCCAGCACCCTGATTGGGGCGGGAACTGAAGCTTTCTTT

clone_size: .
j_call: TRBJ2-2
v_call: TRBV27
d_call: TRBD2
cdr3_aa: CASRTRGTTGELFF
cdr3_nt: TGTGCCAGCAGGACGCGGGGGACCACCGGGGAGCTGTTTTTT

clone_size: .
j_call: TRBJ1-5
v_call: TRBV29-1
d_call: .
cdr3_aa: CSVQGLTGQPQHF
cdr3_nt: TGCAGCGTTCAAGGACTGACAGGACAGCCCCAGCATTTT

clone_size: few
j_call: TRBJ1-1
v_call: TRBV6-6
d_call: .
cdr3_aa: CATSAGPTEAFF
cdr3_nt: TGTGCCACATCGGCGGGGCCCACTGAAGCTTTCTTT

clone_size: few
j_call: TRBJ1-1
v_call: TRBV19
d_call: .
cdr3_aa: CASSMSKLTLTEAFF
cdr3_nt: TGTGCCAGTAGTATGTCGAAACTAACCCTTACTGAAGCTTTCTTT

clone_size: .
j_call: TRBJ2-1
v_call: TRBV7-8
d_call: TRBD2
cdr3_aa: CASSKTSGAIYNEQFF
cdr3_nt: TGTGCCAGCAGCAAAACTAGCGGGGCAATATACAATGAGCAGTTCTTC

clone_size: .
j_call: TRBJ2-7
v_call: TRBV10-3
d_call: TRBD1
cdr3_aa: CAIRAGTGGTGYEQYF
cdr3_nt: TGTGCCATCAGGGCCGGGACAGGGGGTACGGGATACGAGCAGTACTTC

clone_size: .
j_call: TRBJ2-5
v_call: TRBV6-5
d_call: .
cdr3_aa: CASSYRRGRGETQYF
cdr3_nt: TGTGCCAGCAGTTACCGGCGGGGGCGAGGAGAGACCCAGTACTTC

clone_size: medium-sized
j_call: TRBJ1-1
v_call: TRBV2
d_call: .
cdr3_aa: CASSEVQLNTEAFF
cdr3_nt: TGTGCCAGCAGTGAAGTTCAGTTGAACACTGAAGCTTTCTTT

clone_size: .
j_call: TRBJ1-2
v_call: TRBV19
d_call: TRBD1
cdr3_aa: CASSGQGLRDGYTF
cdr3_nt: TGTGCCAGTAGCGGACAGGGCCTGCGTGATGGCTACACCTTC

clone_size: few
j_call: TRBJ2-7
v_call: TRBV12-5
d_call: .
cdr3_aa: CASGRNRYEQYF
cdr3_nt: TGTGCTAGTGGCCGCAACAGGTACGAGCAGTACTTC

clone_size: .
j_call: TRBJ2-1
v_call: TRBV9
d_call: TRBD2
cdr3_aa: CASSVGLAGGNEQFF
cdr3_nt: TGTGCCAGCAGCGTAGGGCTAGCGGGGGGCAATGAGCAGTTCTTC

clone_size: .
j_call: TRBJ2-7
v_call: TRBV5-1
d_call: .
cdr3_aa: CASSPEVSGVSYEQYF
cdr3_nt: TGCGCCAGCAGCCCTGAAGTTAGTGGGGTTTCCTACGAGCAGTACTTC

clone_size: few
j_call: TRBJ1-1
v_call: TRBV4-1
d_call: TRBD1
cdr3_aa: CASSHPGQGGPDTEAFF
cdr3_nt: TGCGCCAGCAGCCACCCAGGACAGGGGGGACCGGACACTGAAGCTTTCTTT

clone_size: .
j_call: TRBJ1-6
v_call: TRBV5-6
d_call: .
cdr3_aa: CASSPRSSYNSPLHF
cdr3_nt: TGTGCCAGCAGCCCCAGGAGCTCCTATAATTCACCCCTCCACTTT

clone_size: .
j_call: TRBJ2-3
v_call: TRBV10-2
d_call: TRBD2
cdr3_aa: CATGGSGGTDTQYF
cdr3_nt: TGCGCCACCGGGGGGAGCGGGGGGACAGATACGCAGTATTTT

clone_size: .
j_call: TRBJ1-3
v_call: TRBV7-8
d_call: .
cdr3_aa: CASSLLQGNTIYF
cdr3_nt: TGTGCCAGCAGCTTACTCCAGGGAAACACCATATATTTT

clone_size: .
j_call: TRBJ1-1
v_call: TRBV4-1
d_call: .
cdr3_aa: CASSQDHGGPTEAFF
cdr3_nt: TGCGCCAGCAGCCAAGATCATGGGGGTCCCACTGAAGCTTTCTTT

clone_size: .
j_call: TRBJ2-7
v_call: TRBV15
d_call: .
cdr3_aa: CATSRGAAGTYEQYF
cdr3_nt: TGTGCCACCAGCAGGGGGGCTGCAGGGACCTACGAGCAGTACTTC

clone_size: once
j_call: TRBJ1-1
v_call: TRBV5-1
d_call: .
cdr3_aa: CASSLVTVTNTEAFF
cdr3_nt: TGCGCCAGCAGCTTGGTGACGGTTACGAACACTGAAGCTTTCTTT